The clone carrying this T cell receptor beta chain occurred many times. These data belong to a study of molecular identifiers for immune sequencing clone quantification. With listed TCR primers and previously described methods, bulk TCR libraries were prepared. TCRdb reprocessed the PCR reads with MiXCR, giving one entry per CDR3 protein. This table has 300,000 to 400,000 distinct CDR3 sequences, 24% appearing once. This CDR3 is built from 14 residues. Germline loops: CDR1 MNHEY, CDR2 SVGEGT. Trimming at V came to 5 bases and at J to 4 bases, leaving 3 bases not matched to a gene. V and J are TRBV6-2 or TRBV6-3 and TRBJ2-7; 12 nucleotides match TRBD2. Material: naive CD8+ T cells from blood, with Jurkat cell RNA spiked in. As for subset: FACS-sorted CD8+CD4-CCR7+CD45RA+ naive T cells. This sequence originates from a human donor in good health. Some libraries in this study had Jurkat cell RNA spiked in. The DNA for the CDR3 is TGTGCCAGCAGTCAAACTAGCGGGAGGTACGAGCAGTACTTC. It codes for CASSQTSGRYEQYF.